These 14 T cell receptor beta chains were all obtained from the same sample, sequenced in a study of blood T cell repertoires in COVID-19 (TCRdb year 2020). Library method: the immunoSEQ multiplex PCR assay. In its TCRdb copy, this immuneACCESS table keeps in-frame sequences only and misses some clones. Where compared with another copy, unresolved V genes explain less than half of these, and the others have no known cause. Within this sample are approximately 150,000 clones, with 70% to 90% of them counted one time only. The biggest ten clones account for 1.5% to 2% of the sample. Sequences were obtained from peripheral blood. All receptors come from a man in his sixties or seventies with acute or convalescent COVID-19.

The chain has TRBV6-5 and TRBJ2-1; TRBD2 agrees at 10 bases. The CDR3 extends over 14 amino acids. The V gene's germline CDR1 is MNHEY and CDR2 SVGAGI. J was trimmed by 7 bases and V by 6 bases; bases with no gene match: 6. CDR3 sequence reads: CASRASGSVNEQFF. For the CDR3, the DNA is TGTGCCAGCAGGGCTAGCGGGAGCGTTAATGAGCAGTTCTTC.

The V and J genes are TRBV19 and TRBJ1-4; D not certain. V was shortened by 0 bases and J by 0 bases, with 11 bases between the two germline ends. In germline, CDR1 is LNHDA, CDR2 SQIVND (reference sequence). The CDR3 covers 17 residues. CDR3 DNA: TGTGCCAGTAGTATAGAGGGAGCGGCAGCAACTAATGAAAAACTGTTTTTT. Protein: CASSIEGAAATNEKLFF. Supplemented by reference TRBV19 and TRBJ1-4, the full variable domain reads DGGITQSPKYLFRKEGQNVTLSCEQNLNHDAMYWYRQDPGQGLRLIYYSQIVNDFQKGDIAEGYSVSREKKESFPLTVTSAQKNPTAFYLCASSIEGAAATNEKLFFGSGTQLSVL.

The rearrangement joins TRBV5-5 to TRBJ1-2; 9 bases match TRBD1. V lost 4 bases, J lost 7 bases, and 8 bases stayed unmatched. CDR3 size: 14 residues. The V gene's germline CDR1 is SGHKS and CDR2 YYEKEE (reference sequence). CDR3 protein: CASSLMGQGGGYTF. The CDR3 DNA reads as TGTGCCAGCAGCCTGATGGGACAGGGAGGTGGCTACACCTTC.

This sequence joins TRBV28 and TRBJ2-1; TRBD2 is a possible D gene (6 bases). The germline gives CDR1 MDHEN, CDR2 SYDVKM. The CDR3 runs to 18 residues. Trimming removed 3 bases at V and 0 bases at J, with 18 bases between. Written as DNA, the CDR3 is TGTGCCAGCAGTTTGCGCGGGGCCCCCTTAAGCTCCTACAATGAGCAGTTCTTC. Translation gives CASSLRGAPLSSYNEQFF.

This clone is a singleton in its sample. V is TRBV5-1 and J is TRBJ1-3; 7 bases map to TRBD1. The CDR3 loop spans 18 amino acids. Germline values: CDR1 SGHRS, CDR2 YFSETQ. Unmatched junction bases numbered 13, after V lost 2 bases and J lost 2 bases. CDR3 DNA sequence: TGCGCCAGCAGCTTAGGGACAGCGATCTCTCGTGCTGGAAACACCATATATTTT. As protein: CASSLGTAISRAGNTIYF. Supplemented by reference TRBV5-1 and TRBJ1-3, the full variable domain reads KAGVTQTPRYLIKTRGQQVTLSCSPISGHRSVSWYQQTPGQGLQFLFEYFSETQRNKGNFPGRFSGRQFSNSRSEMNVSTLELGDSALYLCASSLGTAISRAGNTIYFGEGSWLTVV.

The V and J genes are TRBV4-2 and TRBJ1-1, with D perhaps TRBD1 (6 bases). Germline V CDR1 and CDR2: LGHNA, YNFKEQ. Trimming took off 0 bases at V and 10 bases at J, with 15 bases between the two ends. The CDR3 loop spans 14 amino acids. This chain's CDR3 is CASSQEGAGEGAFF. The CDR3 nucleotides are TGTGCCAGCAGCCAAGAAGGGGCAGGGGAGGGAGCTTTCTTT.

This clone was observed once. The chain links TRBV18 to TRBJ1-5, with 10 bases identical to TRBD1. The V and J ends lost 3 bases and 0 bases, in that order; junction bases with no gene match: 5. The CDR3 consists of 17 residues. The germline CDR1 and CDR2 sequences are KGHSH and LQKENI. The CDR3 reads CASSPGTGDYSNQPQHF. CDR3 in DNA: TGTGCCAGCTCACCCGGGACAGGGGATTATAGCAATCAGCCCCAGCATTTT.

The chain is built from TRBV5-1 and TRBJ1-2, with 9 nucleotides matching TRBD1. The CDR3 has 14 residues. After removal of 5 bases from V and 2 bases from J, the junction contained 4 bases not matched to a gene. Germline-derived CDR1 and CDR2 are SGHRS and YFSETQ. CDR3 protein: CASRSQGANYGYTF. In DNA form, the CDR3 reads TGCGCCAGCAGATCACAGGGGGCGAACTATGGCTACACCTTC.

This chain joins TRBV3-1 (or the pseudogene TRBV3-2) and TRBJ2-7, with D tentatively TRBD1 (6 bases). The germline V gene encodes CDR1 LGHDT and CDR2 YNNKEL (reference sequence). CDR3 size: 15 residues. The V end lost 0 bases, the J end lost 0 bases, and 9 bases lay between the germline ends. The DNA of the CDR3 is TGTGCCAGCAGCCAAGATCAGGGGAACTCCTACGAGCAGTACTTC. Its translation: CASSQDQGNSYEQYF.

This sequence joins TRBV5-1 and TRBJ2-1, with 9 bases identical to TRBD2. The CDR3 sequence is 16 residues long. CDR1 is SGHRS and CDR2 is YFSETQ in the germline V gene. The V gene end was trimmed by 5 bases and the J gene end by 7 bases; junction bases not matched to a gene: 13. In DNA form, the CDR3 reads TGCGCCAGCAGTTTAGCGGGGGCCAGCCTGGGAAATGAGCAGTTCTTC. It specifies CASSLAGASLGNEQFF.

This clone was picked up one time. The chain combines TRBV27 with TRBJ2-7, with TRBD1 matching 8 bases. CDR1 is MNHEY, CDR2 SMNVEV, per germline (reference sequence). This CDR3 spans 13 amino acids. J lost 0 bases, V lost 5 bases, and 0 bases had no gene match. The CDR3 coding sequence is TGTGCCAGCAGTGGACAGGGCTCCTACGAGCAGTACTTC. Translation gives CASSGQGSYEQYF.

This chain links TRBV4-2 with TRBJ1-1; tentative D call: TRBD1 (5 bases). From germline, CDR1 is LGHNA and CDR2 YNFKEQ. Trimming removed 1 base from V and 4 bases from J, with 16 bases in between. The CDR3 runs 16 residues. CDR3 sequence: CASSQVSGAGGTEAFF. CDR3 coding DNA: TGTGCCAGCAGCCAAGTCAGCGGTGCCGGGGGCACTGAAGCTTTCTTT.

The count of this clone is one. The V gene is TRBV7-2, the J gene TRBJ1-2; TRBD1 is a possible D gene (5 bases). V lost 7 bases and J lost 8, with 14 bases in between. CDR1 is SGHTA and CDR2 is FQGNSA in the germline V gene. CDR3 length: 12 amino acids. The CDR3, as DNA: TGTGCCAGCACAGGGCGGATCGGCGGCTACACCTTC. Translated: CASTGRIGGYTF.

The chain recombines TRBV5-1 with TRBJ1-3, with 7 bases fitting TRBD1. Per the germline V gene, CDR1 is SGHRS and CDR2 is YFSETQ. The CDR3 covers 15 residues. V shed 4 bases, J shed 4 bases, and the junction held 8 bases outside the gene matches. The CDR3: CASSPTGVAGNTIYF. CDR3 in DNA: TGCGCCAGCAGCCCCACAGGGGTAGCCGGAAACACCATATATTTT. The variable domain in full, completed from reference TRBV5-1 and TRBJ1-3, reads KAGVTQTPRYLIKTRGQQVTLSCSPISGHRSVSWYQQTPGQGLQFLFEYFSETQRNKGNFPGRFSGRQFSNSRSEMNVSTLELGDSALYLCASSPTGVAGNTIYFGEGSWLTVV.